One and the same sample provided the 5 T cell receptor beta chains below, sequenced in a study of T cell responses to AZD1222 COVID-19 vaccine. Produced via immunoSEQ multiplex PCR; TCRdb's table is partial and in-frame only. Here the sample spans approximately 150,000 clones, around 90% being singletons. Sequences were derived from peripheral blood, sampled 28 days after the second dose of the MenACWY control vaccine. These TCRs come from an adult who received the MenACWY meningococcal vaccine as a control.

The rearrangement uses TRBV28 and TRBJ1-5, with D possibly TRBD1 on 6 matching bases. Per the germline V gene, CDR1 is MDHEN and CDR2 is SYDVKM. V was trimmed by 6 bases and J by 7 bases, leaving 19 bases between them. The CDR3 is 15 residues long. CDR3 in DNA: TGTGCCAGCAGATATACAGGGTTGAGGGGACAGCCCCAGCATTTT. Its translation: CASRYTGLRGQPQHF.

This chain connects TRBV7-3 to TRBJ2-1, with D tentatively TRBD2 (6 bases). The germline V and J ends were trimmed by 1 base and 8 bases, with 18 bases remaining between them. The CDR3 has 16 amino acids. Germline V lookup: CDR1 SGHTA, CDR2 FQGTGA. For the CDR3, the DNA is TGTGCCAGCAGCTTAAAGGGGACTGGGGCTAGCGATGAGCAGTTCTTC. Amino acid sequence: CASSLKGTGASDEQFF.

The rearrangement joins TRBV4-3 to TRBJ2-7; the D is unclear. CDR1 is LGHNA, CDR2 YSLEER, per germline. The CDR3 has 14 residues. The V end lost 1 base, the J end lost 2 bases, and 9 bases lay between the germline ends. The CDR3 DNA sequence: TGCGCCAGCAGCCAAGTTCTTTCCGCCTACGAGCAGTACTTC. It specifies CASSQVLSAYEQYF.

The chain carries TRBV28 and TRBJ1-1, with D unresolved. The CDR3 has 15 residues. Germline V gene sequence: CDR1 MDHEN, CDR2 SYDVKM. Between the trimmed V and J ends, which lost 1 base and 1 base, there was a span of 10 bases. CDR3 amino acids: CASSLFSGKNTEAFF. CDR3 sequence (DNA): TGTGCCAGCAGTTTATTTTCGGGCAAGAACACTGAAGCTTTCTTT.

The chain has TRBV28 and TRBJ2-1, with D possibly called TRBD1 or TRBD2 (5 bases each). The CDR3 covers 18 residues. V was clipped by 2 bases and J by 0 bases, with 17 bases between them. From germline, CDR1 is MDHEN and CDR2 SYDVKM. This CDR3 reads CASSLVGRGQSSYNEQFF. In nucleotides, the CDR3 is TGTGCCAGCAGTTTAGTTGGACGGGGCCAAAGCTCCTACAATGAGCAGTTCTTC.